Listed below are T cell receptor beta chains from one sample, sequenced in a study of shared clonotypes between healthy human individuals. TCRdb's table, derived via immunoSEQ multiplex PCR, lists solely in-frame clones and lacks some. The sample yields around 1.5 million clones, approximately 98% seen once. Material for sequencing was naive CD4+ T cells sorted from blood. All receptors derive from a man younger than 40 in good health. The CDR3 runs from the conserved cysteine through the conserved F or W. The order of the fields is V gene, CDR3 protein.

TRBV9,CASSVEGSGEQYF
TRBV2,CASSERRDRVVTNEKLFF
TRBV27,CASKESFFGGYTF
TRBV2,CASSSQRRLAPYRSYNEQFF
TRBV10-3,CAISAGGFSYNEQFF
TRBV7-8,CASSLVGTSGMNTGELFF
TRBV15,CATSRAGFGETQYF
TRBV20-1,CNRDASSEAFF
TRBV7-9,CASSLEGTELNYGYTF
TRBV6-4,CASSPRAGPFANTGELFF
TRBV28,CASSSQETQYF
TRBV5-8,CASSFSLNQPQHF
TRBV10-1,CASSAGAGEKLFF
TRBV9,CASSVVGDYGYTF
TRBV5-4,CASSTERGETQYF
TRBV29-1,CSVSGGLAGPFEQFF
TRBV7-9,CASSLEGFGNTIYF
TRBV5-1,CASSLRGNEAFF
TRBV29-1,CSVAGVTGGADTQYF
TRBV2,CASTPGSGIYNEQFF
TRBV5-1,CASSPDRGDYGYTF
TRBV28,CASSRPGTGGYEQYF
TRBV4-1,CASSRTPLAGEGYNEQFF
TRBV10-3,CAISENRDPYEQYF
TRBV5-1,CASSLDRVVIGQETQYF
TRBV10-3,CAISDIGIGELFF
TRBV7-7,CASSRGGTGTNEQFF
TRBV14,CASSRLGVNYGYTF
TRBV18,CASSGLHGGRPYNEQFF
TRBV6-5,CASSFTAVGQPQHF